The 30 T cell receptor beta chains listed next were all sequenced from one sample in a study of OX40 agonist ivuxolimab in advanced cancers. Libraries were prepared by immunoSEQ multiplex PCR; TCRdb keeps only in-frame clonotypes and omits some of them. The data show about 34,000 clones, 80% to 95% seen once. The source material was CD4+ or CD8+ T cells sorted from blood, sampled in a trial of the OX40 agonist ivuxolimab. The receptors were gathered from an adult with an advanced solid tumor such as melanoma, head and neck, liver or kidney cancer.

The chain employs TRBV21-1 and TRBJ2-3; the D call TRBD1 from the table was never checked on the DNA. TRBV21-1 is a pseudogene. The CDR3 has 15 residues. Here the CDR3 DNA reads TGTGCCAGCAGCAAAGAAGCAGGGGGCAGGTATACGCAGTATTTT. This gives the protein CASSKEAGGRYTQYF.

The chain recombines TRBV11-3 with TRBJ1-5; D unclear. V lost 1 base to trimming and J lost 3 bases, with 13 bases between them. Germline assignment: CDR1 SGHNT and CDR2 YENEEA. The CDR3 totals 16 residues. In nucleotides, the CDR3 is TGTGCCAGCAGCTTAGCAGGCACTGTGGTCAATCAGCCCCAGCATTTT. It is translated as CASSLAGTVVNQPQHF.

The chain couples TRBV19 to TRBJ2-2, with 11 bases that match TRBD1. The V segment lost 3 bases and the J segment 5 bases; nucleotides outside the gene matches: 5. Germline V gene data show CDR1 as LNHDA and CDR2 as SQIVND (reference sequence). This CDR3 region has 16 residues. This CDR3 reads CASSMGQGVYTGELFF. In DNA form, the CDR3 reads TGTGCCAGTAGTATGGGACAGGGGGTTTATACCGGGGAGCTGTTTTTT.

The V and J genes are TRBV15 and TRBJ1-5, with TRBD1 matching over 9 bases. From germline, CDR1 is LNHNV and CDR2 YYDKDF (reference sequence). Trimming took 5 bases from V and 7 from J; bases not matched to a gene: 9. The CDR3 sequence is 15 residues long. The CDR3 reads CATSPQTGGGQPQHF. The DNA for the CDR3 is TGTGCCACCAGCCCCCAGACAGGGGGTGGGCAGCCCCAGCATTTT.

CDR3 amino acids: CASSDLAGPWDGYTF. CDR3 nucleotides: TGTGCCAGCAGTGATCTGGCAGGGCCGTGGGATGGCTACACCTTC. This chain uses TRBV2 with TRBJ1-2, with D tentatively TRBD1 (5 bases). CDR3 length: 15 residues. Germline values: CDR1 SNHLY, CDR2 FYNNEI. Trimming stripped 3 bases from V and 6 bases from J, with 17 bases between.

This rearrangement joins TRBV10-1 to TRBJ2-1; 10 bases fit TRBD2. The CDR3 is 16 amino acids. Per germline, CDR1 WNHNN and CDR2 SYGVQD (reference sequence). J gave up 7 bases and V 1 base, and 7 bases lay outside the gene matches. CDR3 in DNA: TGCGCCAGCAGTGAGTTCCTAGCGGGAGTGGGGAATGAGCAGTTCTTC. This sequence encodes CASSEFLAGVGNEQFF.

The chain couples TRBV10-1 to TRBJ1-1; TRBD1 matches 7 bases. There are 15 residues in the CDR3. J lost 4 bases, V lost 6 bases, and 11 bases had no gene match. Germline CDR1 WNHNN, CDR2 SYGVQD (reference sequence). The DNA of the CDR3 is TGCGCCAGCAGAGTAGCGACAGGGATATCCACTGAAGCTTTCTTT. Translated, it gives CASRVATGISTEAFF.

The chain employs TRBV5-4 and TRBJ1-2; a possible D gene is TRBD1 (6 bases). CDR3 length: 15 amino acids. Trimming shortened V by 6 bases and J by 6 bases, and 21 bases separated the two germline ends. CDR1 and CDR2 from the germline V gene are SGHNT and YYREEE (reference sequence). This CDR3 reads CASTLRAGESDGYTF. CDR3 nucleotide sequence: TGTGCCAGCACCCTTAGGGCAGGGGAGTCTGATGGCTACACCTTC.

This chain connects TRBV19 to TRBJ1-5, with 9 bases aligning to TRBD1. The ends lost 6 bases at V and 4 bases at J; junction bases unmatched: 16. CDR3 length: 18 amino acids. Germline V CDR1 and CDR2: LNHDA, SQIVND (reference sequence). CDR3 nucleotide sequence: TGTGCCAGTAGCCCCGGGACAGGGTCCCCTTTGGTAAATCAGCCCCAGCATTTT. This codes for CASSPGTGSPLVNQPQHF.

V is TRBV11-2 and J is TRBJ2-7, with a tentative D call TRBD2 (6 bases). The CDR3 is made up of 13 amino acids. Trimming took off 5 bases at V and 6 bases at J, with 14 bases between the two ends. Germline assignment: CDR1 SGHAT and CDR2 FQNNGV. CDR3 loop: CASSGRSAFEQYF. In DNA, the CDR3 is TGTGCCAGCAGCGGGAGGAGTGCGTTCGAGCAGTACTTC. Variable domain in full (rest from reference TRBV11-2 and TRBJ2-7): EAGVAQSPRYKIIEKRQSVAFWCNPISGHATLYWYQQILGQGPKLLIQFQNNGVVDDSQLPKDRFSAERLKGVDSTLKIQPAKLEDSAVYLCASSGRSAFEQYFGPGTRLTVT.

V usage is TRBV5-1 and J usage is TRBJ2-3; TRBD2 agrees at 12 bases. The CDR3 is 16 amino acids. Germline CDR1 SGHRS, CDR2 YFSETQ. Trimming removed 0 bases from V and 3 bases from J; junction bases left unmatched: 2. CDR3 nucleotides: TGCGCCAGCAGCTTGGGGACTAGCGGGACAACAGATACGCAGTATTTT. Translated: CASSLGTSGTTDTQYF.

The chain carries TRBV28 and TRBJ2-7; D gene ambiguous. The germline V gene has CDR1 MDHEN and CDR2 SYDVKM. The length of the CDR3 is 14 residues. V was shortened by 2 bases and J by 2 bases, with 10 bases between the two germline ends. Written as DNA, the CDR3 is TGTGCCAGCAGTTTAGCCTCTCCCCCCTACGAGCAGTACTTC. The encoded protein is CASSLASPPYEQYF.

The CDR3 region has the DNA TGTGCCACCAGCAGAGACGTCCAGGGGGCGAATGGCTACACCTTC. Its protein is CATSRDVQGANGYTF. The chain joins TRBV15 to TRBJ1-2, with 8 positions matching TRBD1. The ends lost 0 bases at V and 6 bases at J; junction bases unmatched: 6. The CDR3 consists of 15 residues. The germline V gene encodes CDR1 LNHNV and CDR2 YYDKDF (reference sequence).

The chain joins TRBV28 to TRBJ1-5, with D uncertain. The germline V gene has CDR1 MDHEN and CDR2 SYDVKM. This CDR3 spans 15 amino acids. V lost 2 bases and J 7 bases, leaving 15 bases between the germline ends. Here the CDR3 DNA reads TGTGCCAGCAGTTTAGTGGCCAGCCAACTACAGCCCCAGCATTTT. Translating gives CASSLVASQLQPQHF.

The sample holds a few counts of this clone. The rearrangement links TRBV30 to TRBJ2-5; TRBD2 matches at 10 bases. This CDR3 is 12 amino acids long. Germline V gene sequence: CDR1 GTSNPN, CDR2 SVGIG (reference sequence). The J segment lost 5 bases and the V segment lost 4 bases, leaving 1 base of the junction unmatched. CDR3 in DNA: TGTGCCTGGAATAGCGGGGGGGAGACCCAGTACTTC. Residues: CAWNSGGETQYF.

The CDR3 region has the DNA TGTGCCAGCAGTGTCTTGCCCGGGACTAGCGGGAGCTCCTACGAGCAGTACTTC. This gives the protein CASSVLPGTSGSSYEQYF. This chain uses TRBV6-1 with TRBJ2-7; 14 bases map to TRBD2. CDR3 length: 18 residues. Trimming at V came to 4 bases and at J to 0 bases, leaving 8 bases not matched to a gene. Per the germline V gene, CDR1 is MNHNS and CDR2 is SASEGT.

The genes are TRBV6-1 and TRBJ1-1; D call uncertain. This CDR3 is built from 14 residues. Trimming left V 5 bases short and J 5 bases short, with 15 bases between. The germline V gene has CDR1 MNHNS and CDR2 SASEGT. The CDR3 DNA reads TGTGCCAGCAGTAAACAAGGTTCGGGGACTGAAGCTTTCTTT. Translating it yields CASSKQGSGTEAFF.

The chain uses TRBV5-4 and TRBJ1-4, with D maybe TRBD1 (5 bases). The V end was cut by 0 bases, the J end by 3 bases, with 12 bases between. CDR1 is SGHNT and CDR2 is YYREEE in the germline V gene (reference sequence). The CDR3 sequence is 16 residues long. The CDR3: CASSLVGPTANEKLFF. The CDR3 coding sequence is TGTGCCAGCAGCTTGGTGGGGCCTACAGCTAATGAAAAACTGTTTTTT.

V usage is TRBV2 and J usage is TRBJ2-7; a possible D gene is TRBD2 (6 bases). The germline CDR1 and CDR2 sequences are SNHLY and FYNNEI. Trimming stripped 5 bases from V and 2 bases from J, with 16 bases between. The CDR3 covers 15 residues. CDR3 sequence: CASSSAGRTPYEQYF. For the CDR3, the DNA is TGTGCCAGCAGTAGCGCCGGGAGAACCCCCTACGAGCAGTACTTC.

V and J are TRBV10-2 and TRBJ1-1, with 9 bases aligning to TRBD1. The germline gives CDR1 WSHSY, CDR2 SAAADI. The CDR3 is made up of 15 amino acids. Unmatched junction bases numbered 9, after V lost 3 bases and J lost 7 bases. The CDR3 nucleotides are TGCGCCAGCAGTGACCCCGGGACAGGGCGTTATGAAGCTTTCTTT. Protein product: CASSDPGTGRYEAFF.

The sample holds a few counts of this clone. The chain links TRBV28 to TRBJ1-1; possibly TRBD1 for D (5 bases). Between the trimmed V and J ends, which lost 4 bases and 5 bases, there was a span of 17 bases. Germline values: CDR1 MDHEN, CDR2 SYDVKM. CDR3 length: 15 residues. CDR3 nucleotides: TGTGCCAGCAGTTCAGACCCGGGGGTAGGGACTGAAGCTTTCTTT. The encoded protein is CASSSDPGVGTEAFF.

The chain joins TRBV19 to TRBJ2-3, with 8 bases aligning to TRBD2. V dropped 3 bases and J dropped 6; count of bases not matched to a gene: 8. This CDR3 has 15 amino acids. The germline CDR1 and CDR2 sequences are LNHDA and SQIVND (reference sequence). CDR3 nucleotide sequence: TGTGCCAGTAGTATGGGAGCGGGGGCCTGGGATACGCAGTATTTT. It is translated as CASSMGAGAWDTQYF. Full variable domain (rest looked up from reference TRBV19 and TRBJ2-3): DGGITQSPKYLFRKEGQNVTLSCEQNLNHDAMYWYRQDPGQGLRLIYYSQIVNDFQKGDIAEGYSVSREKKESFPLTVTSAQKNPTAFYLCASSMGAGAWDTQYFGPGTRLTVL.

The CDR3 DNA sequence: TGTGCCAGCAGTTTATTGGCGGCCGTCGGACCTCTGGGCTACACCTTC. Translating it yields CASSLLAAVGPLGYTF. The gene calls are TRBV28 and TRBJ1-2; D gene unclear. Germline assignment: CDR1 MDHEN and CDR2 SYDVKM. Deletions cut 1 base from V and 8 bases from J, with 20 bases between. There are 16 residues in the CDR3.

The J gene is TRBJ1-6, the V gene TRBV14, with 12 positions matching TRBD1. The V gene's germline CDR1 is SGHDN and CDR2 FVKESK. Trimming removed 5 bases from V and 13 bases from J; junction bases left unmatched: 15. The CDR3 has 17 residues. CDR3 DNA sequence: TGTGCCAGCAGCACCATGGGACAGGGGGCTCGGGCAGCCCCCCTCCACTTT. It encodes CASSTMGQGARAAPLHF.

This clone was seen only once. The chain carries TRBV19 and TRBJ1-1, with D tentatively TRBD1 (5 bases). The CDR3 has 15 amino acids. Germline V gene lookup returns CDR1 LNHDA and CDR2 SQIVND (reference sequence). Trimming removed 5 bases at V and 4 bases at J, with 17 bases between. In nucleotides, the CDR3 is TGTGCCAGTAGTCACAGGACGGGGGAGGGCACTGAAGCTTTCTTT. Its protein is CASSHRTGEGTEAFF.

This CDR3 is CASSRSYPYGTDTQYF. In DNA, the CDR3 is TGTGCCAGTAGTCGCTCCTACCCATATGGCACAGATACGCAGTATTTT. The J gene is TRBJ2-3, the V gene TRBV19; D is undetermined. Per germline, CDR1 LNHDA and CDR2 SQIVND (reference sequence). The CDR3 runs to 16 residues. Trimming removed 5 bases at V and 1 base at J, with 16 bases between.

This chain joins TRBV5-1 and TRBJ1-2; the match to TRBD1 covers 8 bases. V was pared by 2 bases and J by 3 bases, with 3 bases of the junction left unmatched. The CDR3 consists of 14 residues. In germline, CDR1 is SGHRS, CDR2 YFSETQ. CDR3 DNA: TGCGCCAGCAGCTTCCAGGGGGCGGACTATGGCTACACCTTC. Translating it yields CASSFQGADYGYTF.

The chain recombines TRBV30 with TRBJ1-5; D possibly corresponds to TRBD1 (5 bases). V lost 3 bases and J lost 7, with 13 bases in between. The germline gives CDR1 GTSNPN, CDR2 SVGIG (reference sequence). The CDR3 length is 13 residues. The CDR3 sequence is CAWSGTGRQPQHF. CDR3 DNA sequence: TGTGCCTGGAGCGGGACTGGCCGGCAGCCCCAGCATTTT.

The rearrangement uses TRBV28 and TRBJ1-1; D might be TRBD1 (6 bases). This CDR3 has 14 residues. Germline CDR1 is MDHEN and CDR2 is SYDVKM. The V end lost 2 bases, the J end lost 1 base, and 8 bases lay between the germline ends. CDR3 nucleotide sequence: TGTGCCAGCAGTTTAAGGGACAAGAACACTGAAGCTTTCTTT. Translating gives CASSLRDKNTEAFF.

Notes on this clone: The sample contains more than one DNA sequence encoding this CDR3. This chain links TRBV15 with TRBJ2-7; 10 bases line up with TRBD1. After removal of 5 bases from V and 3 bases from J, the junction contained 1 base not matched to a gene. This CDR3 spans 13 amino acids. CDR1 LNHNV and CDR2 YYDKDF come from the germline V gene (reference sequence). The CDR3 DNA reads TGTGCCACCAGCCGGGACAGGGGCTACGAGCAGTACTTC. The encoded protein is CATSRDRGYEQYF.